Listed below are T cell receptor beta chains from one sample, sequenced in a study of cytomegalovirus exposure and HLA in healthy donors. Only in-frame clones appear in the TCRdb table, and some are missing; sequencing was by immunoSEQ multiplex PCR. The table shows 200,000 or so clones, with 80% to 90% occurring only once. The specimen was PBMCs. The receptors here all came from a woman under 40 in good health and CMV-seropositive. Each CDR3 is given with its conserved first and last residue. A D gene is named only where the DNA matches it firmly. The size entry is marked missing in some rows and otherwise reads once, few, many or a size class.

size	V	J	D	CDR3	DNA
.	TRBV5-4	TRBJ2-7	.	CASSSAPGTWNEQYF	TGTGCCAGCAGCAGTGCCCCCGGGACTTGGAACGAGCAGTACTTC
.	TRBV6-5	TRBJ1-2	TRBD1	CASSLTGGGYGYTF	TGTGCCAGCAGTTTAACAGGGGGCGGCTATGGCTACACCTTC
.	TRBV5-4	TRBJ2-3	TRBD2	CASSLAIAGADTQYF	TGTGCCAGCAGCTTGGCAATAGCGGGAGCAGATACGCAGTATTTT
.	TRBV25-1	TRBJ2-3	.	CASDARGTDTQYF	TGTGCCAGCGACGCCCGGGGCACAGATACGCAGTATTTT
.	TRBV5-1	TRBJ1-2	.	CASSLVGEEYGYTF	TGCGCCAGCAGCTTGGTTGGAGAAGAATATGGCTACACCTTC
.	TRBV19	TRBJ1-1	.	CASSMAGGAEAFF	TGTGCCAGTTCCATGGCGGGGGGAGCTGAAGCTTTCTTT
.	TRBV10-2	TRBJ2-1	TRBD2	CASSDTSGIYNEQFF	TGCGCCAGCAGTGACACTAGCGGCATTTACAATGAGCAGTTCTTC
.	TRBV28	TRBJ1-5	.	CASSPTQGSQPQHF	TGTGCCAGCAGTCCCACACAGGGAAGCCAGCCCCAGCATTTT
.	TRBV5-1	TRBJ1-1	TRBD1	CASSWDRVNTEAFF	TGCGCCAGCAGCTGGGACAGGGTCAACACTGAAGCTTTCTTT
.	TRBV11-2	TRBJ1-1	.	CASSLVGGDTEAFF	TGTGCCAGCAGCTTAGTTGGAGGCGACACTGAAGCTTTCTTT
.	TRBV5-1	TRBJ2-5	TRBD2	CASSGREETQYF	TGCGCCAGTAGCGGGAGGGAAGAGACCCAGTACTTC
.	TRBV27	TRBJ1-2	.	CASSHQNNYGYTF	TGTGCCAGCAGTCATCAAAATAACTATGGCTACACCTTC
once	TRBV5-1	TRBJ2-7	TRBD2	CASSLAGTSGRASYEQYF	TGCGCCAGCAGCTTGGCCGGGACTAGCGGGAGGGCCTCCTACGAGCAGTACTTC
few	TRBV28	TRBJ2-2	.	CASGGLANTGELFF	TGTGCCAGCGGCGGACTGGCAAACACCGGGGAGCTGTTTTTT
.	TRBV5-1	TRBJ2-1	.	CASSLTLQNEQFF	TGCGCCAGCAGCTTGACCCTTCAGAATGAGCAGTTCTTC